The TCR beta chain under discussion was sequenced for a study of tumor-infiltrating lymphocytes in primary liver carcinoma. Looking at the study overall: Resection treated the patients' primary liver carcinoma. Samples gave roughly 3.5 to 7.13 million productive TCRbeta reads, similar across tissue types. Study observations and caveats: It was in tumors, not blood, that the top-250-clone fraction was significantly higher (p = 0.039).

This CDR3 has 13 residues. Germline CDR1 is SGHNT and CDR2 is YENEEA. Notes on this clonotype: Its cognate antigen is unknown. An end of the junction differs from the germline gene, which may be a read error.

Unsorted whole blood served as the source of blood RNA, and germline DNA was extracted as well. Researchers reported drawing around 3.6 milliliters of peripheral blood before surgery. A primer in the constant region served to generate TCR beta cDNA from about 470 ng of total RNA. Investigators got TCR beta libraries out of three nested multiplex PCR rounds, done with slightly modified ARM-PCR. The study ran its first two PCR rounds for around 9 cycles each, using TRBV1-TRBV30 forward primers and a C-beta reverse primer. TCRdb independently ran MiXCR on the multiplex PCR reads; one entry per CDR3 protein. The data contain approximately 210,000 distinct CDR3 sequences, less than 65% of them seen just once; the ten biggest clones take up around 7.1%.

The V gene is TRBV11-3, the J gene TRBJ2-2; 7 positions match TRBD1. This TCR derives from a woman in her sixties with primary liver carcinoma and hepatitis B virus infection. The sequencing input was peripheral blood. CDR3 region: CTSSLEGAGELLF. The CDR3 DNA is TGTACCAGCAGCTTAGAGGGGGCCGGGGAGCTGCTTTTT.